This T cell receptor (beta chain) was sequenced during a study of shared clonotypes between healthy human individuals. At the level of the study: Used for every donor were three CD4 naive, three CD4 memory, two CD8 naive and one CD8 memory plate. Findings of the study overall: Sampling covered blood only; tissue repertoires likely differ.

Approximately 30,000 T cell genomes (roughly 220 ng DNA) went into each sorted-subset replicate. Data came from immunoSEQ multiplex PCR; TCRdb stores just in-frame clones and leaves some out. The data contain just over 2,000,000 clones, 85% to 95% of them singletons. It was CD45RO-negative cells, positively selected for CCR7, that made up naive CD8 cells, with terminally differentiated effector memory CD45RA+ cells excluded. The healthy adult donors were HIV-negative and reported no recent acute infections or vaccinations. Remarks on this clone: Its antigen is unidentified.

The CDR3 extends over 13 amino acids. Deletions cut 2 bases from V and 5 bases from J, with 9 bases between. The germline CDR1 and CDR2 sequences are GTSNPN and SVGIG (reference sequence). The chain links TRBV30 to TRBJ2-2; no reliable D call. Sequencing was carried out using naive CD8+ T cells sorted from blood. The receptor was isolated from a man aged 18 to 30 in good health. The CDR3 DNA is TGTGCCTGGAGTCATGGGCTGACCGGGGAGCTGTTTTTT. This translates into CAWSHGLTGELFF.